The rows below give T cell receptor beta chains drawn from one sample of a study of cytomegalovirus exposure and HLA in healthy donors. Sequencing was performed with immunoSEQ multiplex PCR; in TCRdb, only in-frame clones are kept and a portion is missing. The sample carries approximately 130,000 clones, over 65% recorded once. Sequenced sample: PBMCs. These receptors came from a man aged 35 to 55 in good health and CMV-seronegative. Each CDR3 is given with its conserved first and last residue. Each record gives: clone size, V gene, J gene, D gene, CDR3 protein, CDR3 DNA. The D gene is left open where the match is weak. Size is omitted from some rows. Given values are once, few, many or a class for expanded clones.

abundance: -
v_gene: TRBV11-3
j_gene: TRBJ2-1
d_gene: TRBD1
CDR3aa: CASSRTGGMADEQFF
CDR3nt: TGTGCCAGCAGCCGGACAGGGGGCATGGCCGATGAGCAGTTCTTC

abundance: -
v_gene: TRBV6-5
j_gene: TRBJ1-2
d_gene: -
CDR3aa: CASSCSGDGYTF
CDR3nt: TGTGCCAGCAGTTGCTCAGGGGATGGCTACACCTTC

abundance: -
v_gene: TRBV6-4
j_gene: TRBJ2-3
d_gene: -
CDR3aa: CASSDTHLGQVRREDTQYF
CDR3nt: TGTGCCAGCAGTGACACTCATCTTGGACAGGTGAGGAGGGAGGATACGCAGTATTTT

abundance: -
v_gene: TRBV28
j_gene: TRBJ2-7
d_gene: -
CDR3aa: CASSFGLGGSYEQYF
CDR3nt: TGTGCCAGCAGTTTTGGGCTAGGGGGCTCCTACGAGCAGTACTTC

abundance: -
v_gene: TRBV7-8
j_gene: TRBJ1-1
d_gene: TRBD1
CDR3aa: CASRRGRDTEAFF
CDR3nt: TGTGCCAGTAGAAGGGGGCGGGACACTGAAGCTTTCTTT

abundance: -
v_gene: TRBV6-5
j_gene: TRBJ2-7
d_gene: TRBD1
CDR3aa: CASRTGKRYEQYF
CDR3nt: TGTGCCAGCAGGACAGGGAAGAGGTACGAGCAGTACTTC

abundance: -
v_gene: TRBV7-3
j_gene: TRBJ2-1
d_gene: TRBD1
CDR3aa: CASGTGSSEQFF
CDR3nt: TGTGCCAGCGGGACAGGGAGTTCTGAGCAGTTCTTC

abundance: -
v_gene: TRBV9
j_gene: TRBJ2-7
d_gene: TRBD2
CDR3aa: CASSGGGRSSYEQYF
CDR3nt: TGTGCCAGCAGCGGGGGGGGACGGAGCTCCTACGAGCAGTACTTC

abundance: -
v_gene: TRBV9
j_gene: TRBJ2-1
d_gene: -
CDR3aa: CASSVEPPGLSSYNEQFF
CDR3nt: TGTGCCAGCAGCGTAGAGCCCCCTGGACTAAGCTCCTACAATGAGCAGTTCTTC

abundance: -
v_gene: TRBV5-8
j_gene: TRBJ1-2
d_gene: TRBD1
CDR3aa: CASSLDTGGLDGYTF
CDR3nt: TGTGCCAGCAGCTTGGACACAGGGGGCCTGGATGGCTACACCTTC

abundance: -
v_gene: TRBV7-9
j_gene: TRBJ2-7
d_gene: TRBD1
CDR3aa: CASSPDRATYEQYF
CDR3nt: TGTGCCAGCAGCCCAGACAGGGCCACCTACGAGCAGTACTTC

abundance: -
v_gene: TRBV7-3
j_gene: TRBJ2-2
d_gene: TRBD2
CDR3aa: CASSSMSGGFTGELFF
CDR3nt: TGTGCCAGCAGCTCCATGAGCGGGGGGTTCACCGGGGAGCTGTTTTTT

abundance: -
v_gene: TRBV9
j_gene: TRBJ2-5
d_gene: TRBD1
CDR3aa: CASSVDPDRAQETQYF
CDR3nt: TGTGCCAGCAGCGTAGACCCTGACAGGGCCCAAGAGACCCAGTACTTC

abundance: -
v_gene: TRBV5-4
j_gene: TRBJ2-3
d_gene: -
CDR3aa: CASSPGIATDTQYF
CDR3nt: TGTGCCAGCAGCCCTGGGATAGCGACAGATACGCAGTATTTT

abundance: once
v_gene: TRBV4-1
j_gene: TRBJ2-1
d_gene: TRBD1
CDR3aa: CASSHRTGQPLTLSYNEQFF
CDR3nt: TGCGCCAGCAGCCACCGGACAGGGCAGCCCCTGACGCTCTCCTACAATGAGCAGTTCTTC

abundance: -
v_gene: TRBV27
j_gene: TRBJ2-3
d_gene: TRBD1
CDR3aa: CASRIDRGRVDTQYF
CDR3nt: TGTGCCAGCAGGATCGACAGGGGGCGGGTAGATACGCAGTATTTT

abundance: -
v_gene: TRBV14
j_gene: TRBJ2-7
d_gene: -
CDR3aa: CASSQSSSYEQYF
CDR3nt: TGTGCCAGCAGCCAATCCAGCTCCTACGAGCAGTACTTC

abundance: -
v_gene: TRBV2
j_gene: TRBJ2-5
d_gene: -
CDR3aa: CASSEAAGSPVQYF
CDR3nt: TGTGCCAGCAGTGAGGCCGCCGGGTCCCCCGTGCAGTACTTC

abundance: -
v_gene: TRBV27
j_gene: TRBJ2-7
d_gene: TRBD2
CDR3aa: CASSLGSLASGRYEQYF
CDR3nt: TGTGCCAGCAGTTTAGGATCGCTAGCTAGCGGTCGCTACGAGCAGTACTTC

abundance: -
v_gene: TRBV5-1
j_gene: TRBJ2-1
d_gene: -
CDR3aa: CASSLFSGGRDEQFF
CDR3nt: TGCGCCAGCAGCTTGTTCTCCGGGGGGCGGGATGAGCAGTTCTTC